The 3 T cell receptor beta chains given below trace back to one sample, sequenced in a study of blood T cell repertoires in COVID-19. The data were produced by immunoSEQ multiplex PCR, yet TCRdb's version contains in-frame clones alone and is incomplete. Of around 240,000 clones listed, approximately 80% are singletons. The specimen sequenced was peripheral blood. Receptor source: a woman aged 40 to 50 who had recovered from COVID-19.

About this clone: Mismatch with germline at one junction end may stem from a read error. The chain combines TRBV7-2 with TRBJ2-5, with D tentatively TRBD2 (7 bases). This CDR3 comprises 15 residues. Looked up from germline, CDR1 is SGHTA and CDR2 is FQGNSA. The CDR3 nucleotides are TGTGCCAGCAGCCCCACCCCCGGGGGGCAAGGGACCCAGTACTTC. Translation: CASSPTPGGQGTQYF.

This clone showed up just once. CDR3 DNA: TGCGCCAGCAGCATACAGGGGGATCAGAGCACCGGGGAGCTGTTTTTT. It is translated as CASSIQGDQSTGELFF. V gene TRBV5-1 combines with J gene TRBJ2-2; TRBD1 matches at 8 bases. Germline trimming cut 4 bases from V and 4 bases from J; bases unmatched to any gene: 9. The germline V gene has CDR1 SGHRS and CDR2 YFSETQ. The CDR3 runs to 16 residues.

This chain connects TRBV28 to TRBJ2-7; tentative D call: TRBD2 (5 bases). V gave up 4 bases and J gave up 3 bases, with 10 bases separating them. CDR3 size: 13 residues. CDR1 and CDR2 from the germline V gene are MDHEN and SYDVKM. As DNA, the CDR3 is TGTGCCAGCAGTTCGGACGACTACTACGAGCAGTACTTC. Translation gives CASSSDDYYEQYF.